These T cell receptor beta chains were read from a single sample in a study of shared clonotypes between healthy human individuals. Assay: immunoSEQ multiplex PCR; the TCRdb copy retains only in-frame clones and omits some. The profile shows over 2,000,000 clones, just under 95% of them singletons. Sequencing was performed on naive CD8+ T cells from PBMCs. The receptors come from a man between 18 and 29 years old in good health. Some clones in this sample may be carry-over from other donors' samples. Each CDR3 is given with its conserved first and last residue. D genes are given only for firm matches. Not every row has a clone size; where given, it reads once, few, many or a size class.

cdr3_aa: CASSMANNEQFF; cdr3_nt: TGTGCCAGCAGCATGGCGAACAATGAGCAGTTCTTC; j_call: TRBJ2-1; clone_size: .; v_call: TRBV6-5; d_call: .
cdr3_aa: CASSPVRRGRQETQYF; cdr3_nt: TGTGCCAGCAGCCCCGTTCGCAGGGGCAGGCAGGAGACCCAGTACTTC; j_call: TRBJ2-5; clone_size: once; v_call: TRBV7-9; d_call: .
cdr3_aa: CASSQDGASDTYGYTF; cdr3_nt: TGCGCCAGCAGCCAAGATGGGGCTTCTGATACCTATGGCTACACCTTC; j_call: TRBJ1-2; clone_size: .; v_call: TRBV4-3; d_call: .
cdr3_aa: CASSPRESVTQPQHF; cdr3_nt: TGTGCCAGCAGCCCCAGGGAATCGGTTACTCAGCCCCAGCATTTT; j_call: TRBJ1-5; clone_size: .; v_call: TRBV27; d_call: .
cdr3_aa: CAIRVENGYTF; cdr3_nt: TGTGCCATCAGAGTTGAGAATGGCTACACCTTC; j_call: TRBJ1-2; clone_size: few; v_call: TRBV10-3; d_call: .
cdr3_aa: CASSQYSEGTNEQYF; cdr3_nt: TGTGCCAGCAGTCAGTATTCGGAGGGGACGAACGAGCAGTACTTC; j_call: TRBJ2-7; clone_size: .; v_call: TRBV2; d_call: .
cdr3_aa: CASSAELTSGSSGETQYF; cdr3_nt: TGTGCCAGCAGCGCCGAATTGACTAGCGGGAGCAGTGGAGAGACCCAGTACTTC; j_call: TRBJ2-5; clone_size: .; v_call: TRBV7-7; d_call: TRBD2
cdr3_aa: CASQGATEAFF; cdr3_nt: TGCGCCAGCCAGGGGGCGACTGAAGCTTTCTTT; j_call: TRBJ1-1; clone_size: once; v_call: TRBV5-1; d_call: TRBD1
cdr3_aa: CSVESRVNPGELFF; cdr3_nt: TGCAGCGTTGAAAGCAGGGTAAATCCCGGGGAGCTGTTTTTT; j_call: TRBJ2-2; clone_size: .; v_call: TRBV29-1; d_call: .
cdr3_aa: CASSWGVPGANVLTF; cdr3_nt: TGTGCCAGCAGCTGGGGGGTCCCTGGGGCCAACGTCCTGACTTTC; j_call: TRBJ2-6; clone_size: .; v_call: TRBV7-2; d_call: .
cdr3_aa: CASSLEDFYYEQYF; cdr3_nt: TGTGCCAGCAGCTTAGAGGACTTTTACTACGAGCAGTACTTC; j_call: TRBJ2-7; clone_size: .; v_call: TRBV7-2; d_call: .
cdr3_aa: CASSQVAWETQYF; cdr3_nt: TGTGCCAGCAGCCAAGTGGCGTGGGAGACCCAGTACTTC; j_call: TRBJ2-5; clone_size: .; v_call: TRBV4-2; d_call: .
cdr3_aa: CASSVNTYEQYF; cdr3_nt: TGTGCCAGCAGCGTCAATACCTACGAGCAGTACTTC; j_call: TRBJ2-7; clone_size: .; v_call: TRBV7-8; d_call: .